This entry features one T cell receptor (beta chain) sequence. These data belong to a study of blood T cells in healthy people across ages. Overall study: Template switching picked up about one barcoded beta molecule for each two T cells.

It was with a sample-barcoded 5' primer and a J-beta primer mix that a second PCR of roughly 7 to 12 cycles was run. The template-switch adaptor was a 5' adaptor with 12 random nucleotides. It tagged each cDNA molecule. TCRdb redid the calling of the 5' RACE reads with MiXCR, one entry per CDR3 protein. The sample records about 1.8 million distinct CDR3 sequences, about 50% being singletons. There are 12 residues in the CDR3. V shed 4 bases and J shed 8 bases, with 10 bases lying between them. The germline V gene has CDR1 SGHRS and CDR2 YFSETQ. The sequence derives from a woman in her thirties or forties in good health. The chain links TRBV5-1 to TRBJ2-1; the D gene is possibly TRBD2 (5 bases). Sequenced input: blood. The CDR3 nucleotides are TGCGCCAGCAGCAGGACTGTCTATGAGCAGTTCTTC. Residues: CASSRTVYEQFF.